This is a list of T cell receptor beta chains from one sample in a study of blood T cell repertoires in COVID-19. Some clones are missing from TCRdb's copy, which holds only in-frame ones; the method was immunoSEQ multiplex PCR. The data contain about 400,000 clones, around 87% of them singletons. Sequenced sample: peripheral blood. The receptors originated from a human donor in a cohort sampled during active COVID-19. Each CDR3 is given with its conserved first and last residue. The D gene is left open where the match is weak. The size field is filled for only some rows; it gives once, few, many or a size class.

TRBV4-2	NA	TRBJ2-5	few	CASSQEIGGETQYF	TGTGCCAGCAGCCAAGAAATCGGCGGAGAGACCCAGTACTTC
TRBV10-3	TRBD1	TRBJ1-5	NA	CAISQQGNQPQHF	TGTGCCATCAGCCAACAGGGGAATCAGCCCCAGCATTTT
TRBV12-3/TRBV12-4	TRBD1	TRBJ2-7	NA	CASSSTGDEQYF	TGTGCCAGCAGTTCGACAGGGGACGAGCAGTACTTC
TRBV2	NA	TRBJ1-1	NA	CASSEAGTEAFF	TGTGCCAGCAGTGAGGCAGGCACTGAAGCTTTCTTT
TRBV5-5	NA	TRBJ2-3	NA	CASSSRGTADTQYF	TGTGCCAGCAGCTCCCGGGGGACGGCAGATACGCAGTATTTT
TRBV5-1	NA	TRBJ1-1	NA	CASKWGGSNTEAFF	TGCGCCAGCAAGTGGGGGGGCTCGAACACTGAAGCTTTCTTT
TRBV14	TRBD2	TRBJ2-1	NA	CASRYPSGSKNEQFF	TGTGCCAGCAGGTATCCTAGCGGGAGTAAGAATGAGCAGTTCTTC
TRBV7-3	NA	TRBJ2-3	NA	CASSFSLLWSDTQYF	TGTGCCAGCAGCTTCTCCCTCCTATGGTCAGATACGCAGTATTTT
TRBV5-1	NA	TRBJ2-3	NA	CASSLESSMGTQYF	TGCGCCAGCAGCTTGGAGTCTTCTATGGGCACGCAGTATTTT
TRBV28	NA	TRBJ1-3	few	CASRSPWAGTYSGNTIYF	TGTGCCAGCAGGTCACCGTGGGCCGGAACCTACTCTGGAAACACCATATATTTT
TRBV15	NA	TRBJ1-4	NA	CATRHREKLFF	TGTGCCACCCGCCACCGGGAAAAACTGTTTTTT
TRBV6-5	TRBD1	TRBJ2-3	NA	CASSKGQAATQYF	TGTGCCAGCAGTAAGGGACAGGCCGCCACGCAGTATTTT
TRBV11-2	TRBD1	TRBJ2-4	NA	CASSLEGLRGFDIQYF	TGTGCCAGCAGCTTAGAAGGACTCAGGGGGTTCGACATTCAGTACTTC
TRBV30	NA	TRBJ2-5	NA	CAWARGGGEAQYF	TGTGCCTGGGCTAGGGGGGGAGGAGAGGCCCAGTACTTC
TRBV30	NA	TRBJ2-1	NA	CAWTQGVGYNEQFF	TGTGCCTGGACACAGGGAGTAGGTTACAATGAGCAGTTCTTC
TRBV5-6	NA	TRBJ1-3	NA	CASSLSLSRNTIYF	TGTGCCAGCAGCTTGAGTCTATCTAGAAACACCATATATTTT
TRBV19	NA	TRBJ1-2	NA	CASSIRAGTPDMDGYTF	TGTGCCAGTAGTATAAGGGCTGGGACACCCGATATGGATGGCTACACCTTC
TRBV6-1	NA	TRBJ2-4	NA	CASSEVGTLGDIQYF	TGTGCCAGCAGTGAAGTAGGGACACTTGGGGACATTCAGTACTTC
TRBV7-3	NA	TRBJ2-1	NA	CASSHTGVGNEQFF	TGTGCCAGCAGCCACACCGGGGTGGGCAATGAGCAGTTCTTC